This passage covers 32 T cell receptor beta chains from one sample sequenced in a study of monozygotic twins with cystic fibrosis. Sequencing used immunoSEQ multiplex PCR; TCRdb keeps in-frame clones, though not all of them. The sample includes under 25,000 clones, approximately 97% seen only once; the top ten take roughly 0.15%. Sequencing was carried out using blood. The receptor set was obtained from a girl under 18 with cystic fibrosis.

The chain carries TRBV6-6 and TRBJ1-5; TRBD1 aligns across 9 bases. Germline V CDR1 and CDR2: MNHNY, SVGAGI (reference sequence). CDR3 length: 14 amino acids. Trimming took 5 bases from V and 5 from J; bases not matched to a gene: 4. The CDR3 DNA follows: TGTGCCAGCAGTGGTGGACAGGGGTATCAGCCCCAGCATTTT. Translation: CASSGGQGYQPQHF.

This chain connects TRBV11-2 to TRBJ2-7; 8 bases agree with TRBD1. The CDR3 covers 13 residues. Per germline, CDR1 SGHAT and CDR2 FQNNGV. The V segment lost 5 bases and the J segment 6 bases; nucleotides outside the gene matches: 6. In DNA form, the CDR3 reads TGTGCCAGCAGCCCAGACAGGGGTGGCGAGCAGTACGTC. Translating gives CASSPDRGGEQYV.

The chain combines TRBV6-1 with TRBJ2-3; the D gene is possibly TRBD2 (5 bases). CDR1 is MNHNS, CDR2 SASEGT, per germline. CDR3 size: 15 residues. Trimming removed 3 bases at V and 2 bases at J, with 12 bases between. The CDR3 DNA follows: TGTGCCAGCAGTGACTCGGGATCCTTCACAGATACGCAGTATTTT. This sequence encodes CASSDSGSFTDTQYF.

The chain has TRBV6-1 and TRBJ2-7; D possibly corresponds to TRBD2 (6 bases). Germline V gene data show CDR1 as MNHNS and CDR2 as SASEGT. The CDR3 consists of 14 residues. Trimming left V 4 bases short and J 3 bases short, with 13 bases between. Here the CDR3 DNA reads TGTGCCAGCAGTGTAGGCGTCGGGGGCTACGAGCAGTACGTC. Encoded protein: CASSVGVGGYEQYV.

The chain couples TRBV19 to TRBJ2-7; D is tentatively TRBD1 or TRBD2 (5 bases each). The V and J ends lost 6 bases and 3 bases respectively, with 18 bases between them. This CDR3 contains 15 residues. Germline V gives CDR1 LNHDA, CDR2 SQIVND (reference sequence). The DNA for the CDR3 is TGTGCCAGTAGCCAGGGACGGCTCACTAGCTACGAGCAGTACTTC. Translation: CASSQGRLTSYEQYF.

This chain joins TRBV4-3 and TRBJ1-1; D unresolved. V lost 5 bases, J lost 1 base, and 8 bases lay in between. The germline gives CDR1 LGHNA, CDR2 YSLEER. The CDR3 is 13 amino acids. CDR3 DNA: TGCGCCAGCAGCGGGGAGAAGAACACTGAAGCTTTCTTT. Its translation is CASSGEKNTEAFF.

In this sample, this clone turned up once. The chain recombines TRBV20-1 with TRBJ2-5, with TRBD1 matching 8 bases. This CDR3 comprises 11 residues. V lost 6 bases, J lost 4 bases, and 1 base stayed unmatched. From germline, CDR1 is DFQATT and CDR2 SNEGSKA (reference sequence). The CDR3: CSADRGETQYF. CDR3 DNA sequence: TGCAGTGCAGACAGGGGAGAGACCCAGTACTTC.

This chain's CDR3 is CASSLFQGTEAFF. The DNA for the CDR3 is TGTGCCAGCAGCTTATTTCAGGGCACTGAAGCTTTCTTT. This sequence joins TRBV7-9 and TRBJ1-1, with D tentatively TRBD1 (5 bases). Germline CDR1 and CDR2: SEHNR and FQNEAQ (reference sequence). V was clipped by 2 bases and J by 4 bases, with 8 bases between them. The CDR3 is 13 residues long.

V usage is TRBV4-3 and J usage is TRBJ2-6, with 9 positions matching TRBD2. The CDR3 is 20 residues long. After removal of 0 bases from V and 2 bases from J, the junction contained 11 bases not matched to a gene. Germline CDR1 reads LGHNA; CDR2 reads YSLEER. CDR3 region: CASSQDLLSGRIPGANVLTF. The CDR3 DNA reads as TGCGCCAGCAGCCAAGATCTTCTTAGCGGGAGAATCCCTGGGGCCAACGTCCTGACTTTC.

The CDR3 loop reads CASSLTGRNYEQYV. The CDR3 nucleotides read TGTGCCAGCAGCCTTACCGGGAGGAACTACGAGCAGTACGTC. The chain recombines TRBV6-1 with TRBJ2-7; 7 bases line up with TRBD2. With 6 bases clipped from V and 3 bases from J, the junction kept 8 bases outside the gene matches. The CDR3 has 14 residues. Germline-derived CDR1 and CDR2 are MNHNS and SASEGT.

The V call is TRBV5-6, the J call TRBJ2-7, with D unresolved. The V end was cut by 5 bases, the J end by 2 bases, with 14 bases between. The germline V gene has CDR1 SGHDT and CDR2 YYEEEE. The CDR3 covers 14 residues. CDR3 amino acids: CASSLGIYPYEQYV. CDR3 in DNA: TGTGCCAGCAGTTTAGGGATCTACCCCTACGAGCAGTACGTC.

The chain combines TRBV7-2 with TRBJ1-2; 9 bases map to TRBD1. CDR1 SGHTA and CDR2 FQGNSA come from the germline V gene. V lost 5 bases and J lost 7; bases outside the gene matches: 8. This CDR3 has 14 amino acids. The CDR3 DNA is TGTGCCAGCAGCACCCCGGGACAGGGTTTTGGCTACACCTTC. Its translation is CASSTPGQGFGYTF.

This chain joins TRBV7-9 and TRBJ1-2, with D perhaps matching TRBD1 (5 bases). From germline, CDR1 is SEHNR and CDR2 FQNEAQ (reference sequence). V was pared by 5 bases and J by 10 bases, with 20 bases between. This CDR3 contains 14 residues. The CDR3, as DNA: TGTGCCAGCAGCCTAGGGATCAGGGAGGAGGCCTACACCTTC. Its protein product is CASSLGIREEAYTF.

This clone came up once. This chain links TRBV19 with TRBJ2-3; TRBD1 matches at 7 bases. V was clipped by 5 bases and J by 2 bases; unmatched bases: 7. The length of the CDR3 is 15 residues. Germline loops: CDR1 LNHDA, CDR2 SQIVND (reference sequence). This chain's CDR3 is CASSVQGTHTDTQYF. Written as DNA, the CDR3 is TGTGCCAGTAGTGTACAGGGGACCCACACAGATACGCAGTATTTT.

The rearrangement uses TRBV7-8 and TRBJ2-1; weak D call: TRBD2 (6 bases). This CDR3 has 17 residues. With 5 bases removed from V and 7 bases from J, the gap between germline ends came to 24 bases. Looked up from germline, CDR1 is SGHVS and CDR2 is FQNEAQ. The CDR3 sequence: CASSQKGLVRGGNEQFF. DNA of the CDR3: TGTGCCAGCAGCCAGAAAGGCTTGGTCCGCGGAGGGAATGAGCAGTTCTTC.

V is TRBV29-1 and J is TRBJ2-3; 9 bases line up with TRBD1. With 4 bases clipped from V and 3 bases from J, the junction kept 14 bases outside the gene matches. Germline V lookup: CDR1 SQVTM, CDR2 ANQGSEA. The CDR3 is 17 residues long. The CDR3 region has the DNA TGCAGCGTTGTAACTGAACAGGGGGCGCGTTTAACAGATACGCAGTATTTT. It specifies CSVVTEQGARLTDTQYF.

This chain joins TRBV28 and TRBJ2-3; the D gene is possibly TRBD1 (6 bases). Germline CDR1 is MDHEN and CDR2 is SYDVKM. V was clipped by 6 bases and J by 2 bases, with 15 bases between them. The CDR3 spans 15 residues. This CDR3 reads CASSGMGHLTDTQYF. As DNA, the CDR3 is TGTGCCAGCAGCGGCATGGGACACCTCACAGATACGCAGTATTTT.

The chain couples TRBV5-1 to TRBJ1-1; TRBD1 matches 7 bases. The CDR3 totals 14 residues. CDR1 is SGHRS and CDR2 is YFSETQ in the germline V gene. Trimming took 4 bases from V and 0 from J; bases not matched to a gene: 3. This CDR3 reads CASSAGQLNTEAFF. As DNA, the CDR3 is TGCGCCAGCAGCGCGGGACAGTTGAACACTGAAGCTTTCTTT.

The V and J genes are TRBV4-1 and TRBJ1-4; D unclear. Germline V gene sequence: CDR1 MGHRA, CDR2 YSYEKL. This CDR3 is 19 amino acids long. V was cut by 2 bases and J by 0 bases, with 19 bases left in between. The CDR3 reads CASSQTWKLSGATNEKLFF. CDR3 bases: TGCGCCAGCAGCCAAACATGGAAGCTAAGTGGGGCAACTAATGAAAAACTGTTTTTT.

In its sample, this clone was seen once. The chain uses TRBV7-9 and TRBJ2-3, with a weak D call TRBD2 (6 bases). Germline-derived CDR1 and CDR2 are SEHNR and FQNEAQ (reference sequence). The CDR3 runs 15 residues. With 6 bases removed from V and 2 bases from J, the gap between germline ends came to 15 bases. The CDR3 is CASRLGLQLTDTQYF. The CDR3 nucleotides are TGTGCCAGCAGACTCGGACTACAACTCACAGATACGCAGTATTTT.

The chain joins TRBV7-2 to TRBJ2-7; TRBD1 matches 9 bases. CDR3 length: 14 residues. CDR1 is SGHTA, CDR2 FQGNSA, per germline. The V and J ends lost 5 bases and 3 bases, in that order; junction bases with no gene match: 5. The CDR3 here is CASSPGQGHYEQYF. The CDR3 region has the DNA TGTGCCAGCAGCCCGGGACAGGGACACTACGAGCAGTACTTC.

This chain links TRBV29-1 with TRBJ2-1; D not certain. Per the germline V gene, CDR1 is SQVTM and CDR2 is ANQGSEA. The V and J ends lost 1 base and 6 bases respectively, with 7 bases between them. The CDR3 has 12 amino acids. CDR3 DNA: TGCAGCGTTGAAGGTGCCACCAATGAGCAGTTCTTC. Translated: CSVEGATNEQFF.

This clone was counted once. This chain uses TRBV28 with TRBJ2-7; tentative D call: TRBD1 (5 bases). The germline CDR1 and CDR2 sequences are MDHEN and SYDVKM. V was shortened by 4 bases and J by 5 bases, with 12 bases between the two germline ends. This CDR3 is 13 amino acids long. CDR3 sequence: CASSSPDSHEQYF. CDR3 DNA: TGTGCCAGCAGTTCACCCGACAGCCACGAGCAGTACTTC. The variable domain in full, with the rest retrieved from reference TRBV28 and TRBJ2-7, is DVKVTQSSRYLVKRTGEKVFLECVQDMDHENMFWYRQDPGLGLRLIYFSYDVKMKEKGDIPEGYSVSREKKERFSLILESASTNQTSMYLCASSSPDSHEQYFGPGTRLTVT.

V is TRBV6-1 and J is TRBJ2-7, with unresolved D. The CDR3 runs to 12 residues. The germline V gene encodes CDR1 MNHNS and CDR2 SASEGT. The V end was cut by 3 bases, the J end by 3 bases, with 6 bases between. The CDR3 DNA follows: TGTGCCAGCAGTGATGGAAGCTACGAGCAGTACTTC. Translation gives CASSDGSYEQYF.

The gene calls are TRBV4-1 and TRBJ2-1, with 12 bases matching TRBD2. The CDR3 runs 17 residues. Germline CDR1 MGHRA, CDR2 YSYEKL. The J segment lost 7 bases and the V segment lost 3 bases, leaving 10 bases of the junction unmatched. CDR3 protein: CASSQGRLAGVTNEQFF. CDR3 bases: TGCGCCAGCAGCCAGGGTCGACTAGCGGGAGTAACAAATGAGCAGTTCTTC.

CDR3 residues: CSVRGWTLGYTF. DNA for the CDR3: TGCAGCGTTAGGGGGTGGACACTCGGCTACACCTTC. The rearrangement joins TRBV29-1 to TRBJ1-2; D may be TRBD1 (6 bases). The CDR3 contains 12 residues. Per the germline V gene, CDR1 is SQVTM and CDR2 is ANQGSEA. V was clipped by 5 bases and J by 8 bases, with 15 bases between them. The full variable domain, with the rest looked up from reference TRBV29-1 and TRBJ1-2, is SAVISQKPSRDICQRGTSLTIQCQVDSQVTMMFWYRQQPGQSLTLIATANQGSEATYESGFVIDKFPISRPNLTFSTLTVSNMSPEDSSIYLCSVRGWTLGYTFGSGTRLTVV.

This chain uses TRBV6-5 with TRBJ2-1; TRBD2 matches 7 bases. This CDR3 has 16 residues. V shed 0 bases and J 5 bases; nucleotides not matched to a gene: 7. Germline V gives CDR1 MNHEY, CDR2 SVGAGI. CDR3: CASSYSVSSGHNEQFF. The DNA for the CDR3 is TGTGCCAGCAGTTACTCGGTGTCTAGCGGCCACAATGAGCAGTTCTTC.

The V gene is TRBV19, the J gene TRBJ2-1, with TRBD2 matching over 9 bases. The V gene end was trimmed by 5 bases and the J gene end by 6 bases; junction bases not matched to a gene: 5. This CDR3 region has 14 residues. CDR1 LNHDA and CDR2 SQIVND come from the germline V gene (reference sequence). CDR3 nucleotide sequence: TGTGCCAGTAGTCCTTTAGCGGGAGCCAATGAGCAGTTCTTC. Protein product: CASSPLAGANEQFF.

V gene TRBV7-2 combines with J gene TRBJ2-6; D not resolved. V lost 6 bases to trimming and J lost 0 bases, with 21 bases between them. The CDR3 is 19 residues long. CDR1 is SGHTA, CDR2 FQGNSA, per germline. As DNA, the CDR3 is TGTGCCAGCAGTCTACCCCCCGGGCTCCCCGGCTCTGGGGCCAACGTCCTGACTTTC. Residues: CASSLPPGLPGSGANVLTF.

V gene TRBV2 combines with J gene TRBJ2-7; D is possibly TRBD1 or TRBD2 (6 bases each). The CDR3 consists of 14 residues. Germline CDR1 is SNHLY and CDR2 is FYNNEI. V lost 7 bases and J 5 bases, leaving 18 bases between the germline ends. The DNA for the CDR3 is TGTGCCAGCACGGGGGCGTTGGGGACCCACGAGCAGTACGTC. It encodes CASTGALGTHEQYV.

The chain is built from TRBV29-1 and TRBJ2-7, with 8 nucleotides matching TRBD2. In germline, CDR1 is SQVTM, CDR2 ANQGSEA. The CDR3 totals 11 residues. J gave up 11 bases and V 7 bases, and 10 bases lay outside the gene matches. In DNA, the CDR3 is TGCAGCGCTATAGCGGGATCCGTGAAGTACTTC. As protein: CSAIAGSVKYF.

The chain recombines TRBV23-1 with TRBJ1-2, with 7 bases that match TRBD1. TRBV23-1 is known as an ORF, though its function is uncertain. The trim removed 2 bases at V and 4 bases at J, leaving 4 bases unmatched. The CDR3 is 14 residues long. The CDR3 is CASSQQGEVYGYTF. The CDR3 DNA is TGCGCCAGCAGTCAACAGGGGGAGGTCTATGGCTACACCTTC.